This TCR beta chain appears in the sequencing data of a study of cytomegalovirus exposure and HLA in healthy donors. Study summary: The roughly 120 validation repertoires used the same platform as the approximately 700 first-cohort repertoires (as reported by a later analysis).

The approximately 120-subject validation cohort, separate from the roughly 700-subject first cohort, included the donors. Of note for this clone: Its cognate antigen is unknown.

Points from the study as a whole: Rarity held for most TCR sequences, but there were some public TCRs that occurred in many donors. In vitro work confirmed that a few CMV-associated chains recognize CMV antigens.

Clones were read by immunoSEQ multiplex PCR, and TCRdb kept only the in-frame ones, dropping some. Among about 240,000 clones listed, approximately 86% were seen once. Germline-derived CDR1 and CDR2 are SGHTA and FQGNSA. This CDR3 contains 14 residues. V lost 5 bases, J lost 2 bases, and 4 bases stayed unmatched. Sequencing was performed on PBMCs. The sequence derives from a woman in her 30s in good health and CMV-seropositive. The chain couples TRBV7-2 to TRBJ2-7, with 9 bases matching TRBD2. As DNA, the CDR3 is TGTGCCAGCAGCCGTCCTAGCGGGACCTACGAGCAGTACTTC. Its protein is CASSRPSGTYEQYF. The whole variable domain, remainder taken from reference TRBV7-2 and TRBJ2-7, is GAGVSQSPSNKVTEKGKDVELRCDPISGHTALYWYRQSLGQGLEFLIYFQGNSAPDKSGLPSDRFSAERTGGSVSTLTIQRTQQEDSAVYLCASSRPSGTYEQYFGPGTRLTVT.